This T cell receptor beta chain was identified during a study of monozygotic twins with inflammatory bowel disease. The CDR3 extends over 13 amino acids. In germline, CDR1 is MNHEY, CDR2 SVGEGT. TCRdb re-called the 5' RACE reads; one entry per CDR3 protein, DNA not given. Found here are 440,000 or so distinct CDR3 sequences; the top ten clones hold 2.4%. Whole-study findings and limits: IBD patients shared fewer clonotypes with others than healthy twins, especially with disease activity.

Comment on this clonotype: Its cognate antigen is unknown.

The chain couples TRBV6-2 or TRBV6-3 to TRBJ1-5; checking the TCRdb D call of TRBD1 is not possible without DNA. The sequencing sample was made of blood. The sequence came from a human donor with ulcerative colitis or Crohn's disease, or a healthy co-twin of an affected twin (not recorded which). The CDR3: CASSSPGGGPQHF.